These T cell receptor beta chains were read from a single sample in a study of tumor-infiltrating lymphocytes in primary liver carcinoma. TCRdb processed the multiplex PCR reads anew with MiXCR; each CDR3 protein has one entry. The sample includes some 320,000 distinct CDR3 sequences, approximately 65% of them seen just once. Sequenced sample: peripheral blood. The receptors shown here come from a man between 40 and 49 years old with primary liver carcinoma and hepatitis B virus infection. Both conserved end residues are part of each CDR3. D genes are given only for firm matches. Size values are once, few and many counts, or a class for expanded clones, and some rows have none.

v_call: TRBV4-1; j_call: TRBJ2-5; clone_size: -; d_call: -; cdr3_aa: CASSQEGDGEETKYF; cdr3_nt: TGCGCCAGCAGCCAAGAGGGGGACGGGGAGGAGACCAAGTACTTC
v_call: TRBV28; j_call: TRBJ1-1; clone_size: -; d_call: TRBD1; cdr3_aa: CASSRDRGWFTEAFF; cdr3_nt: TGTGCCAGCAGTAGAGACAGGGGGTGGTTCACTGAAGCTTTCTTT
v_call: TRBV11-2; j_call: TRBJ2-3; clone_size: many; d_call: -; cdr3_aa: CASSSDRADTQYF; cdr3_nt: TGTGCCAGCAGCTCCGATCGGGCAGATACGCAGTATTTT
v_call: TRBV6-6; j_call: TRBJ2-1; clone_size: -; d_call: TRBD1; cdr3_aa: CASCYEQGARNEQLF; cdr3_nt: TGTGCCAGCTGTTACGAACAGGGGGCGCGCAATGAGCAGTTGTTC
v_call: TRBV5-1; j_call: TRBJ2-1; clone_size: few; d_call: TRBD2; cdr3_aa: CASATSGISWGAYNEQFF; cdr3_nt: TGCGCCAGCGCGACTAGCGGGATCTCGTGGGGGGCGTACAATGAGCAGTTCTTC
v_call: TRBV12-3/TRBV12-4; j_call: TRBJ1-3; clone_size: many; d_call: -; cdr3_aa: CASSVHGDTIYF; cdr3_nt: TGTGCCAGCAGTGTCCACGGTGACACCATATATTTT
v_call: TRBV6-1; j_call: TRBJ1-6; clone_size: -; d_call: -; cdr3_aa: CASNDWVNSPLHF; cdr3_nt: TGTGCCAGCAACGACTGGGTGAATTCACCCCTCCACTTT
v_call: TRBV11-2; j_call: TRBJ2-3; clone_size: -; d_call: TRBD2; cdr3_aa: CASSLRELAGVSTQYF; cdr3_nt: TGTGCCAGCAGCTTACGAGAGCTAGCGGGAGTGAGTACGCAGTATTTT
v_call: TRBV6-2/TRBV6-3; j_call: TRBJ2-1; clone_size: -; d_call: -; cdr3_aa: CASTTGRRISSYNEQFF; cdr3_nt: TGTGCCAGCACCACGGGCCGTCGGATAAGCTCCTACAATGAGCAGTTCTTC
v_call: TRBV28; j_call: TRBJ2-2; clone_size: -; d_call: TRBD2; cdr3_aa: CASGGVSTGEPFF; cdr3_nt: TGTGCCAGCGGGGGGGTGTCCACCGGGGAGCCGTTTTTT
v_call: TRBV6-5; j_call: TRBJ1-2; clone_size: many; d_call: TRBD1; cdr3_aa: CASRSDRGYGYTF; cdr3_nt: TGTGCCAGCAGGTCCGACAGGGGATATGGCTACACCTTC
v_call: TRBV4-2; j_call: TRBJ2-3; clone_size: many; d_call: TRBD2; cdr3_aa: CASSPSGTSGVASTDTQYF; cdr3_nt: TGTGCCAGCAGCCCCTCGGGGACTAGCGGGGTTGCTAGCACAGATACGCAGTATTTT
v_call: TRBV29-1; j_call: TRBJ2-7; clone_size: -; d_call: -; cdr3_aa: CSVASRLDYNTGEQYF; cdr3_nt: TGCAGCGTAGCTTCCCGACTGGACTACAACACGGGCGAACAGTACTTC
v_call: TRBV28; j_call: TRBJ1-6; clone_size: -; d_call: -; cdr3_aa: CASSPGAHYSPLHF; cdr3_nt: TGTGCCAGCAGTCCCGGGGCACATTATTCACCACTCCACTTT
v_call: TRBV7-8; j_call: TRBJ2-7; clone_size: -; d_call: -; cdr3_aa: CAGLGPMGEQYF; cdr3_nt: TGTGCTGGTTTGGGACCCATGGGGGAGCAGTACTTC
v_call: TRBV28; j_call: TRBJ1-5; clone_size: few; d_call: -; cdr3_aa: CASALGAKQPQHF; cdr3_nt: TGTGCCAGCGCTTTGGGGGCTAAGCAGCCCCAGCATTTT
v_call: TRBV6-6; j_call: TRBJ2-1; clone_size: -; d_call: TRBD2; cdr3_aa: CVSIDTSGKFPMNEQFF; cdr3_nt: TGTGTCAGCATTGACACTAGCGGGAAGTTTCCGATGAATGAGCAGTTCTTC
v_call: TRBV11-2; j_call: TRBJ2-5; clone_size: once; d_call: -; cdr3_aa: CASSLLGGGREIQYF; cdr3_nt: TGTGCCAGCAGCTTACTAGGGGGTGGGAGAGAGATCCAGTACTTC
v_call: TRBV4-1; j_call: TRBJ2-3; clone_size: -; d_call: TRBD2; cdr3_aa: CASRGTMGGITDTQYF; cdr3_nt: TGCGCCAGTCGCGGAACAATGGGAGGGATCACAGATACGCAGTATTTT
v_call: TRBV11-1; j_call: TRBJ1-2; clone_size: -; d_call: -; cdr3_aa: CASSPQGNHGYAF; cdr3_nt: TGTGCCAGCAGCCCACAGGGTAACCATGGCTACGCCTTC
v_call: TRBV28; j_call: TRBJ2-3; clone_size: few; d_call: -; cdr3_aa: CASSSSSLGQGDTQYF; cdr3_nt: TGTGCCAGCAGTTCCTCTTCGTTAGGCCAGGGGGATACGCAGTATTTT
v_call: TRBV5-1; j_call: TRBJ1-2; clone_size: -; d_call: TRBD1; cdr3_aa: CASSLQGGANYDYTF; cdr3_nt: TGCGCCAGCAGCTTACAGGGGGGTGCTAACTATGACTACACCTTC
v_call: TRBV4-2; j_call: TRBJ2-3; clone_size: -; d_call: -; cdr3_aa: CASSREPGGADTQYF; cdr3_nt: TGTGCCAGCAGCCGAGAACCAGGCGGGGCAGATACGCAGTATTTT
v_call: TRBV29-1; j_call: TRBJ2-5; clone_size: -; d_call: -; cdr3_aa: CIVTRVETQYF; cdr3_nt: TGCATCGTTACCAGGGTTGAGACCCAGTACTTC
v_call: TRBV5-1; j_call: TRBJ2-1; clone_size: once; d_call: -; cdr3_aa: CGSTQRPAGAGEQFF; cdr3_nt: TGCGGCAGCACCCAAAGACCGGCAGGGGCGGGTGAGCAGTTCTTC
v_call: TRBV29-1; j_call: TRBJ2-2; clone_size: -; d_call: -; cdr3_aa: CIVRDSNSGELFF; cdr3_nt: TGCATCGTTCGGGACTCCAACAGCGGGGAGCTGTTTTTT
v_call: TRBV7-9; j_call: TRBJ2-2; clone_size: few; d_call: TRBD1; cdr3_aa: CASSFPPGQGAPGELFF; cdr3_nt: TGTGCCAGCAGCTTCCCACCGGGACAGGGGGCCCCCGGGGAGCTGTTTTTT
v_call: TRBV10-3; j_call: TRBJ2-1; clone_size: once; d_call: -; cdr3_aa: CVIIIAITSYNEQFF; cdr3_nt: TGTGTCATTATCATAGCAATCACCTCCTACAATGAACAGTTCTTC
v_call: TRBV11-3; j_call: TRBJ2-5; clone_size: -; d_call: TRBD2; cdr3_aa: CASTFGTSGSPLETQYF; cdr3_nt: TGTGCCAGCACATTTGGGACTAGCGGGAGTCCTTTGGAGACCCAGTACTTC
v_call: TRBV12-3/TRBV12-4; j_call: TRBJ2-2; clone_size: many; d_call: TRBD1; cdr3_aa: CASTLDRGRSGELFF; cdr3_nt: TGTGCCAGCACCCTAGACAGGGGGCGTAGCGGGGAGCTGTTTTTT
v_call: TRBV29-1; j_call: TRBJ2-1; clone_size: -; d_call: -; cdr3_aa: CSVDEGGIKVQFF; cdr3_nt: TGCAGCGTTGATGAAGGAGGTATCAAAGTGCAGTTCTTC
v_call: TRBV6-6; j_call: TRBJ2-3; clone_size: -; d_call: TRBD2; cdr3_aa: CASSQSSGSFMSLYF; cdr3_nt: TGTGCCAGCAGTCAGTCTAGCGGGAGTTTCATGTCGCTGTATTTT
v_call: TRBV6-1; j_call: TRBJ2-1; clone_size: many; d_call: TRBD2; cdr3_aa: CASSYGLAGGGEQFF; cdr3_nt: TGTGCCAGCAGTTATGGACTAGCGGGAGGTGGTGAGCAGTTCTTC
v_call: TRBV5-1; j_call: TRBJ2-2; clone_size: -; d_call: TRBD2; cdr3_aa: CASSQRTSGGPGELFF; cdr3_nt: TGCGCCAGCAGCCAAAGGACTAGCGGGGGCCCCGGGGAGCTGTTTTTT
v_call: TRBV6-6; j_call: TRBJ2-3; clone_size: many; d_call: TRBD1; cdr3_aa: CASRPRGQGGTDTQYF; cdr3_nt: TGTGCCAGCAGGCCTCGTGGACAGGGCGGCACAGATACGCAGTATTTT
v_call: TRBV5-1; j_call: TRBJ1-2; clone_size: -; d_call: -; cdr3_aa: CASSLDARGYTF; cdr3_nt: TGCGCCAGCAGCTTGGATGCCAGGGGATACACCTTC
v_call: TRBV6-1; j_call: TRBJ2-3; clone_size: -; d_call: -; cdr3_aa: CASSFPVTSSTDKQYF; cdr3_nt: TGTGCCAGCAGTTTCCCAGTGACTTCCAGCACAGATAAGCAGTATTTT